The clone carrying this TCR beta chain was seen a few times. Methods used by the authors: The assay estimated nucleated cells by amplifying reference gene primers. Only in-frame clones appear in the TCRdb table, and some are missing; sequencing was by immunoSEQ multiplex PCR. V and J calls and clone size are given by that table; D and trimming were obtained from the DNA. Of 400,000 or so clones in the sample, more than 75% are singletons; the top ten hold under 3%. V shed 5 bases and J shed 3 bases, with 14 bases lying between them. CDR1 is MNHEY, CDR2 SVGAGI, per germline. This CDR3 has 15 residues. The source of the sample is a study of blood T cell repertoires in COVID-19.

This receptor was identified in a human donor in a cohort sampled during active COVID-19. Source material: peripheral blood. This sequence joins TRBV6-5 and TRBJ1-5; D may be TRBD1 (6 bases). CDR3 bases: TGTGCCAGCAGTCCAGACAGGCGGTACAATCAGCCCCAGCATTTT. It specifies CASSPDRRYNQPQHF.